This T cell receptor (beta chain) was obtained from a study of blood T cell repertoires in COVID-19. Across the study: Nucleic acid was either cDNA or gDNA, and it came from T cells, B-cell-depleted T cells, or PBMCs.

The participants were between roughly 18 and 100 years old and came from about two dozen US areas. The authors' processing: Quantification of nucleated cells was approximated via reference gene primer amplification. Clones were read by immunoSEQ multiplex PCR, and TCRdb kept only the in-frame ones, dropping some. V, J and clone size were drawn from that table, and D and trimming were deduced from the DNA. Among about 220,000 clones listed, 86% were seen once. This CDR3 has 16 residues. V shed 5 bases and J 3 bases; nucleotides not matched to a gene: 7. Germline V gene sequence: CDR1 SGHVT, CDR2 SQSDAQ.

The rearrangement uses TRBV7-4 and TRBJ2-5; 12 bases match TRBD2. This TCR was recovered from a woman aged 35 to 49 with acute COVID-19. The sequenced sample was PBMCs or T cells enriched from blood (not recorded which). DNA of the CDR3: TGTGCCAGCAGCGTGGGTCTAGCGGGGGGGAAAGAGACCCAGTACTTC. Residues: CASSVGLAGGKETQYF.